This T cell receptor (beta chain) was sequenced during a study of CD8 T cells in ankylosing spondylitis. The study's findings and limits: Matched ankylosing spondylitis synovial fluid reportedly showed significant enrichment of disease-linked clones. A motif in TCR beta, a set of seven to nine highly homologous variants, appeared characteristic of ankylosing spondylitis blood.

The authors made TCR beta libraries by quantitative 5'-RACE with molecular barcodes. From the 5' RACE reads, TCRdb called clonotypes with MiXCR, one entry per CDR3 protein. There are 250,000 to 400,000 distinct CDR3 sequences in the sample; under 14% occur only once, and roughly 9.1% lies in the top ten. This clonotype appeared many times. Its specificity is unknown. The CDR3 is made up of 17 amino acids. Trimming shortened V by 0 bases and J by 1 base, and 14 bases separated the two germline ends. Germline CDR1 and CDR2: LGHNA and YNFKEQ. The origin of this receptor is a female donor with ankylosing spondylitis or in good health (not recorded which). The chain recombines TRBV4-2 with TRBJ2-3; perhaps TRBD2 as D (6 bases). Material for sequencing was blood, either unsorted or a sorted T cell fraction (not recorded which). CDR3: CASSQDRGGLRTDTQYF. CDR3 DNA: TGTGCCAGCAGCCAAGATAGGGGAGGACTTCGCACAGATACGCAGTATTTT.